One and the same sample provided the 25 T cell receptor beta chains below, sequenced in a study of CD8+CD57+ T cells in acquired aplastic anemia. Template material for TCR beta VDJ and CDR3 profiling consisted of genomic DNA. TCRdb analysed the reads with MiXCR anew, one entry per CDR3 protein. Seen here are about 100,000 distinct CDR3 sequences, 51% observed once, and the top ten hold about 32%. Sequencing used sorted CD4+, CD8+, or CD8+CD57+ T cells (not recorded which) from PBMCs. The receptors originated from a human donor in good health, serving as a control.

The chain couples TRBV10-2 to TRBJ2-2, with D maybe TRBD1 (6 bases). The CDR3 consists of 15 residues. Germline V gene lookup returns CDR1 WSHSY and CDR2 SAAADI. The V end lost 5 bases, the J end lost 0 bases, and 10 bases lay between the germline ends. CDR3 amino acids: CASSTGTPNTGELFF. DNA for the CDR3: TGCGCCAGCAGTACCGGGACACCGAACACCGGGGAGCTGTTTTTT.

V gene TRBV7-9 combines with J gene TRBJ2-7; 10 bases line up with TRBD1. CDR3 size: 15 residues. V lost 1 base, J lost 7 bases, and 7 bases stayed unmatched. Germline V lookup: CDR1 SEHNR, CDR2 FQNEAQ (reference sequence). The chain's CDR3 is CASSLGQGAWGEQYF. The CDR3 bases are TGTGCCAGCAGCTTAGGACAGGGGGCATGGGGTGAGCAGTACTTC.

The V and J genes are TRBV19 and TRBJ1-6; 8 nucleotides line up with TRBD1. The CDR3 length is 14 residues. Germline-derived CDR1 and CDR2 are LNHDA and SQIVND (reference sequence). V was pared by 3 bases and J by 5 bases, with 0 bases of the junction left unmatched. The CDR3 nucleotides read TGTGCCAGTAGTATGGGACAGGATAATTCACCCCTCCACTTT. Encoded protein: CASSMGQDNSPLHF.

This clonotype was seen a handful of times. A read error may be the cause here, since a much bigger clone is one base away. The chain is built from TRBV7-9 and TRBJ2-2; no reliable D call. Looked up from germline, CDR1 is SEHNR and CDR2 is FQNEAQ (reference sequence). This CDR3 is 13 amino acids long. Trimming cost V 2 bases and J 0 bases, with 1 base left between them. The CDR3 region is CASSLSNTGELFF. In DNA, the CDR3 is TGTGCCAGCAGCTTATCGAACACCGGGGAGCTGTTTTTT.

This clonotype was counted many times. The chain recombines TRBV7-9 with TRBJ1-1; D call uncertain. Germline V gene lookup returns CDR1 SEHNR and CDR2 FQNEAQ (reference sequence). The length of the CDR3 is 11 residues. Trimming left V 5 bases short and J 3 bases short, with 4 bases between. CDR3 bases: TGTGCCAGCAGCCGGGACACTGAAGCTTTCTTT. Its protein product is CASSRDTEAFF.

This clonotype was found many times. The V call is TRBV11-2, the J call TRBJ2-1; 12 bases align to TRBD2. This CDR3 contains 15 residues. V trimming: 9 bases; J trimming: 4 bases; junction bases outside the gene matches: 7. In germline, CDR1 is SGHAT, CDR2 FQNNGV. In DNA, the CDR3 is TGTGCCAGTTCTCTAGCGGGGGGGAGTTACAATGAGCAGTTCTTC. Protein: CASSLAGGSYNEQFF.

The chain uses TRBV29-1 and TRBJ2-7; TRBD1 is a possible D gene (5 bases). This CDR3 is built from 12 residues. In germline, CDR1 is SQVTM, CDR2 ANQGSEA. Trimming left V 4 bases short and J 4 bases short, with 11 bases between. CDR3 residues: CSVVQGLYEQYF. DNA of the CDR3: TGCAGCGTTGTGCAGGGTCTTTACGAGCAGTACTTC.

This clonotype has at least ten counts. This sequence joins TRBV4-2 and TRBJ1-3; no firm D call. CDR3 size: 18 residues. With 0 bases removed from V and 1 base from J, the gap between germline ends came to 16 bases. Germline lookup yields CDR1 LGHNA and CDR2 YNFKEQ. CDR3 residues: CASSQDWAEYASGNTIYF. CDR3 coding DNA: TGTGCCAGCAGCCAAGATTGGGCAGAGTACGCTTCTGGAAACACCATATATTTT.

Comment on this clonotype: This sequence may be a read error, since a much larger clone differs from it by one base. The chain uses TRBV25-1 and TRBJ2-7; 9 bases align to TRBD1. Germline trimming cut 11 bases from V and 3 bases from J; bases unmatched to any gene: 17. The length of the CDR3 is 16 residues. Germline assignment: CDR1 MGHDK and CDR2 SYGVNS. As DNA, the CDR3 is TGTGCCTGGGGGACCCCGGACAGGGGCCAGATCTACGAGCAGTACTTC. Translated, it gives CAWGTPDRGQIYEQYF.

The chain carries TRBV20-1 and TRBJ1-2, with D tentatively TRBD1 (6 bases). This CDR3 is 16 amino acids long. The V and J ends lost 0 bases and 5 bases respectively, with 19 bases between them. Germline V lookup: CDR1 DFQATT, CDR2 SNEGSKA (reference sequence). The CDR3 DNA reads as TGCAGTGCTAGAGATCCGGCCGGGGGGCTAGGGTATGGCTACACCTTC. It specifies CSARDPAGGLGYGYTF.

This clonotype was counted ten times or more. This chain uses TRBV30 with TRBJ1-1, with D tentatively TRBD1 (5 bases). This CDR3 is 12 amino acids long. Germline V gene data show CDR1 as GTSNPN and CDR2 as SVGIG (reference sequence). V was clipped by 4 bases and J by 1 base, with 7 bases between them. CDR3 coding DNA: TGTGCCTGGAACGGGGCGAACACTGAAGCTTTCTTT. Translation: CAWNGANTEAFF.

J is TRBJ1-2 and V is TRBV29-1; 10 bases are a match to TRBD1. Germline assignment: CDR1 SQVTM and CDR2 ANQGSEA. The V segment lost 6 bases and the J segment 8 bases; nucleotides outside the gene matches: 6. The CDR3 runs 12 residues. CDR3 protein: CSVGTGVEGYTF. The CDR3 region has the DNA TGCAGCGTCGGGACAGGGGTGGAAGGCTACACCTTC.

The chain carries TRBV29-1 and TRBJ2-5; D might be TRBD2 (5 bases). CDR1 is SQVTM, CDR2 ANQGSEA, per germline. Trimming left V 5 bases short and J 5 bases short, with 15 bases between. CDR3 size: 13 residues. The DNA of the CDR3 is TGCAGCGTTAAGGCCGGGGTTGTGGAGACCCAGTACTTC. This codes for CSVKAGVVETQYF.

The V and J genes are TRBV11-1 and TRBJ1-1; 9 bases align to TRBD1. The CDR3 extends over 17 amino acids. The germline CDR1 and CDR2 sequences are SGHAT and FQDESV (reference sequence). J was trimmed by 5 bases and V by 2 bases; bases with no gene match: 12. The CDR3 DNA follows: TGTGCCAGCAGCTTATCGGGACAGGGATCGTCTTATACTGAAGCTTTCTTT. The encoded protein is CASSLSGQGSSYTEAFF.

At least ten counts were recorded for this clonotype. V usage is TRBV9 and J usage is TRBJ1-5; TRBD1 matches at 8 bases. V shed 3 bases, J shed 6 bases, and the junction held 5 bases outside the gene matches. The length of the CDR3 is 14 residues. Germline CDR1 reads SGDLS; CDR2 reads YYNGEE. In DNA form, the CDR3 reads TGTGCCAGCAGCGCGGGGCAGGGGGCTCAGCCCCAGCATTTT. Translated: CASSAGQGAQPQHF.

The chain recombines TRBV24-1 with TRBJ2-1; D is ambiguous. The CDR3 is made up of 12 amino acids. The germline V and J ends were trimmed by 8 bases and 5 bases, with 9 bases remaining between them. Germline V gene data show CDR1 as KGHDR and CDR2 as SFDVKD. DNA of the CDR3: TGTGCCACCACGGACCCTCACAATGAGCAGTTCTTC. As protein: CATTDPHNEQFF.

The V and J genes are TRBV28 and TRBJ1-1; perhaps TRBD1 as D (6 bases). CDR3 size: 12 residues. Germline CDR1 and CDR2: MDHEN and SYDVKM. V was clipped by 3 bases and J by 5 bases, with 7 bases between them. CDR3: CASSFTGTEAFF. The CDR3 coding sequence is TGTGCCAGCAGTTTCACAGGGACTGAAGCTTTCTTT.

This clonotype was counted at least ten times. J is TRBJ2-5 and V is TRBV5-6; maybe TRBD1 (6 bases). The CDR3 runs 13 residues. The germline V and J ends were trimmed by 4 bases and 3 bases, with 10 bases remaining between them. Germline loops: CDR1 SGHDT, CDR2 YYEEEE. This chain's CDR3 is CASSVTGEETQYF. The CDR3 DNA reads TGTGCCAGCAGCGTGACAGGCGAAGAGACCCAGTACTTC.

The chain combines TRBV19 with TRBJ2-7; D is possibly TRBD2 (6 bases). CDR1 and CDR2 (germline): LNHDA, SQIVND (reference sequence). The CDR3 covers 14 residues. V lost 6 bases and J 3 bases, leaving 15 bases between the germline ends. The CDR3 coding sequence is TGTGCCAGTAGAGTGGCGGGAACCGGCTACGAGCAGTACTTC. Translating it yields CASRVAGTGYEQYF.

V is TRBV20-1 and J is TRBJ2-1, with 7 bases matching TRBD1. In germline, CDR1 is DFQATT, CDR2 SNEGSKA (reference sequence). J lost 0 bases, V lost 5 bases, and 4 bases had no gene match. The CDR3 extends over 14 amino acids. CDR3 region: CSAAGGLSYNEQFF. As DNA, the CDR3 is TGCAGTGCTGCAGGGGGTCTCTCCTACAATGAGCAGTTCTTC.

The sample holds one count of this clonotype. This chain connects TRBV5-1 to TRBJ1-6; 8 bases are a match to TRBD1. This CDR3 comprises 16 residues. The junction had 6 bases not matched to a gene; V was cut back by 0 bases and J by 7 bases. Per germline, CDR1 SGHRS and CDR2 YFSETQ. As DNA, the CDR3 is TGCGCCAGCAGCTTGGGAGGACAGGGAATCAATTCACCCCTCCACTTT. Residues: CASSLGGQGINSPLHF. Complete variable domain (other parts from reference TRBV5-1 and TRBJ1-6): KAGVTQTPRYLIKTRGQQVTLSCSPISGHRSVSWYQQTPGQGLQFLFEYFSETQRNKGNFPGRFSGRQFSNSRSEMNVSTLELGDSALYLCASSLGGQGINSPLHFGNGTRLTVT.

This clonotype was observed many times. The chain combines TRBV10-3 with TRBJ2-1, with 10 bases lining up with TRBD2. The V gene end was trimmed by 5 bases and the J gene end by 7 bases; junction bases not matched to a gene: 14. Germline V lookup: CDR1 ENHRY, CDR2 SYGVKD. CDR3 length: 17 residues. The CDR3 DNA sequence: TGTGCCATCAGTTGGACTAGCGGCCTCCAACAGCGGAATGAGCAGTTCTTC. Protein: CAISWTSGLQQRNEQFF.

The genes are TRBV29-1 and TRBJ2-7; D is unresolved. This CDR3 is 12 amino acids long. Germline V lookup: CDR1 SQVTM, CDR2 ANQGSEA. The V end lost 8 bases, the J end lost 3 bases, and 14 bases lay between the germline ends. CDR3 protein: CSTRRGDYEQYF. DNA for the CDR3: TGCAGCACACGAAGAGGAGACTACGAGCAGTACTTC.

The chain uses TRBV5-1 and TRBJ2-7; D is undetermined. The CDR3 has 13 amino acids. CDR1 and CDR2 from the germline V gene are SGHRS and YFSETQ. Trimming took off 7 bases at V and 2 bases at J, with 13 bases between the two ends. This CDR3 is CASAPAATYEQYF. In DNA form, the CDR3 reads TGCGCCAGCGCCCCCGCGGCCACCTACGAGCAGTACTTC.

Only one count was recorded for this clonotype. The genes are TRBV20-1 and TRBJ2-3; TRBD1 or TRBD2 may be the D gene (6 bases each). V lost 1 base, J lost 1 base, and 15 bases lay in between. Germline V lookup: CDR1 DFQATT, CDR2 SNEGSKA (reference sequence). The CDR3 runs 16 residues. CDR3 DNA: TGCAGTGCTAGAGCCAGCGTAGGGGGGCGCACAGATACGCAGTATTTT. Translated, it gives CSARASVGGRTDTQYF.